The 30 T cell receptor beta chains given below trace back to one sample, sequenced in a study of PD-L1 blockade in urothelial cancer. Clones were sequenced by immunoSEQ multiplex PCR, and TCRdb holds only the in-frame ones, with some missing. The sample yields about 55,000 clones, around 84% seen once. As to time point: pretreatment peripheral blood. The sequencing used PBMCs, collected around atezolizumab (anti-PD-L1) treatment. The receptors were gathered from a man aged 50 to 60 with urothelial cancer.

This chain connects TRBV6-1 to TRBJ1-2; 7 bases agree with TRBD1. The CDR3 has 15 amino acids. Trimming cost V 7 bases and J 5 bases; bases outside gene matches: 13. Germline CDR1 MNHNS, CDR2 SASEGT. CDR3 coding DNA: TGTGCCAGCAAACCCCAGGCCGGGACAGTATATGGCTACACCTTC. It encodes CASKPQAGTVYGYTF.

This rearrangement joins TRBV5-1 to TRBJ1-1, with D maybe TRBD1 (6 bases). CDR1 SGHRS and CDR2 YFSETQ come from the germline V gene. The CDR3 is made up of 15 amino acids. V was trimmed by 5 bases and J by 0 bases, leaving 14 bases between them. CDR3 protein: CASSFPGAMNTEAFF. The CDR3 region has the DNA TGCGCCAGCAGTTTTCCAGGGGCGATGAACACTGAAGCTTTCTTT.

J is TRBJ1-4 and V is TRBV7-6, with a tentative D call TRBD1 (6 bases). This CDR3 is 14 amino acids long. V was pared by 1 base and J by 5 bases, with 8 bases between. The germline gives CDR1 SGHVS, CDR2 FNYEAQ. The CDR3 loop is CASSLGQGNEKLFF. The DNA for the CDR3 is TGTGCCAGCAGCTTAGGTCAGGGGAATGAAAAACTGTTTTTT.

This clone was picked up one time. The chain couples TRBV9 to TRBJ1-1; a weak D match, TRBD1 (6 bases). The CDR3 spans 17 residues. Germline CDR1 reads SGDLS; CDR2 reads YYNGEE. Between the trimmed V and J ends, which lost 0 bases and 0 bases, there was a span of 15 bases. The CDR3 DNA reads TGTGCCAGCAGCGTAGAAGGGGGGGGTGGTGTGAACACTGAAGCTTTCTTT. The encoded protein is CASSVEGGGGVNTEAFF.

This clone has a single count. In nucleotides, the CDR3 is TGTGCCAGCAGCCGCCGCCGTAGCTCGGACAGCGACAGTTACGAGCAGTACTTC. Translated, it gives CASSRRRSSDSDSYEQYF. V is TRBV2 and J is TRBJ2-7, with a weak D call TRBD1 (6 bases). CDR1 is SNHLY and CDR2 is FYNNEI in the germline V gene. The V and J ends lost 6 bases and 4 bases respectively, with 28 bases between them. The CDR3 is 18 amino acids.

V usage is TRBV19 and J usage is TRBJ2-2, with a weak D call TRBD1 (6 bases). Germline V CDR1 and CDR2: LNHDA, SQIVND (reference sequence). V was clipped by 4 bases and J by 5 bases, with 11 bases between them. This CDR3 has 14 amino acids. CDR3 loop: CASSSSRGTGELFF. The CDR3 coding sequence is TGTGCCAGTAGTAGCTCAAGGGGGACCGGGGAGCTGTTTTTT.

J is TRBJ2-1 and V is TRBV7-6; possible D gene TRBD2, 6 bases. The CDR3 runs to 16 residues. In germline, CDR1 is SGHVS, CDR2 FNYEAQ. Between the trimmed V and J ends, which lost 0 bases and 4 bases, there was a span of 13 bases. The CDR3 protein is CASSLAGTYSYNEQFF. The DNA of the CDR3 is TGTGCCAGCAGCTTAGCAGGGACTTATTCTTACAATGAGCAGTTCTTC.

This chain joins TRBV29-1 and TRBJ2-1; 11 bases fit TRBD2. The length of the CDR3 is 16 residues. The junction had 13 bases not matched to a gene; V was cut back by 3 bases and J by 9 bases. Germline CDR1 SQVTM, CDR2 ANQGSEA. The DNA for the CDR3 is TGCAGCGTTGACGGTATGACTAGCGGGATATCAGGTGAGCAGTTCTTC. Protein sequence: CSVDGMTSGISGEQFF.

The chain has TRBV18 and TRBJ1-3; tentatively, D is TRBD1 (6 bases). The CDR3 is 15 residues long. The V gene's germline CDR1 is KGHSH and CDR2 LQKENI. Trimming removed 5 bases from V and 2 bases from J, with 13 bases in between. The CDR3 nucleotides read TGTGCCAGCTCATCTACAGGGTCTGCTGGAAACACCATATATTTT. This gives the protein CASSSTGSAGNTIYF.

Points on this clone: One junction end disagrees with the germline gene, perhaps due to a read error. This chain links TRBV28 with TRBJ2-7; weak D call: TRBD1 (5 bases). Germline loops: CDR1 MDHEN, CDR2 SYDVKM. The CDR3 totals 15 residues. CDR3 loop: CASSLGGKGDPAMIF. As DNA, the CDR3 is TGTGCCAGCAGTTTAGGTGGGAAAGGGGATCCTGCCATGATCTTC.

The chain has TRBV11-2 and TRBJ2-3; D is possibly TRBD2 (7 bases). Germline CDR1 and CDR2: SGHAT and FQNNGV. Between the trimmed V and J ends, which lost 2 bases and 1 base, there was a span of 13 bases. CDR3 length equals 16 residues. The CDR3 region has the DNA TGTGCCAGCAGCTTAACGGGGGGCGGAGGCACAGATACGCAGTATTTT. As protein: CASSLTGGGGTDTQYF.

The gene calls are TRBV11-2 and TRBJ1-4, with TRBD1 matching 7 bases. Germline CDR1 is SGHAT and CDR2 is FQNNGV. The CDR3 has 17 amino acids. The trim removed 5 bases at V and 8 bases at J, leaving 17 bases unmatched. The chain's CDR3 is CASSPNPPGQRREKLFF. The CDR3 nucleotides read TGTGCCAGCAGCCCTAACCCCCCGGGACAGCGGAGAGAAAAACTGTTTTTT. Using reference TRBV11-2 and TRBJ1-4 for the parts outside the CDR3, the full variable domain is EAGVAQSPRYKIIEKRQSVAFWCNPISGHATLYWYQQILGQGPKLLIQFQNNGVVDDSQLPKDRFSAERLKGVDSTLKIQPAKLEDSAVYLCASSPNPPGQRREKLFFGSGTQLSVL.

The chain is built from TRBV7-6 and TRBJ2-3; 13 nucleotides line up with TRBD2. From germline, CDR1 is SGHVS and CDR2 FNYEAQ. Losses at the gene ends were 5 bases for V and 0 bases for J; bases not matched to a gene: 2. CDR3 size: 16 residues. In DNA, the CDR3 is TGTGCCAGCAGCAGACTAGCGGGGGGCAGCACAGATACGCAGTATTTT. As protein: CASSRLAGGSTDTQYF.

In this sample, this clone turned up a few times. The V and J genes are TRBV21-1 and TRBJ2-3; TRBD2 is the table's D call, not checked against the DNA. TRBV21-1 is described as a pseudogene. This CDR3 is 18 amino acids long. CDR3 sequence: CASSNCPLLGYGEDTQYF. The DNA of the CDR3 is TGTGCCAGCAGCAACTGTCCCTTATTAGGATACGGGGAGGATACGCAGTATTTT.

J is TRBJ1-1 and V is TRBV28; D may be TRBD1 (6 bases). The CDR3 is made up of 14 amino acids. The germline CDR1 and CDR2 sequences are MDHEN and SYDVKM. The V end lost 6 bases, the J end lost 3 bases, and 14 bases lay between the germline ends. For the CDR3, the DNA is TGTGCCAGCAGACGAGGACAGACCTACACTGAAGCTTTCTTT. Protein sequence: CASRRGQTYTEAFF.

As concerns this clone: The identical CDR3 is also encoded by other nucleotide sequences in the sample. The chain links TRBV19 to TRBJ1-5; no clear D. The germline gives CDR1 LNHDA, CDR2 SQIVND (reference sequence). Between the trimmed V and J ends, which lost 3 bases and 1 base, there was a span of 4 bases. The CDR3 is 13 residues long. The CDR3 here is CASSMGSNQPQHF. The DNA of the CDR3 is TGTGCCAGTAGTATGGGCAGCAATCAGCCCCAGCATTTT.

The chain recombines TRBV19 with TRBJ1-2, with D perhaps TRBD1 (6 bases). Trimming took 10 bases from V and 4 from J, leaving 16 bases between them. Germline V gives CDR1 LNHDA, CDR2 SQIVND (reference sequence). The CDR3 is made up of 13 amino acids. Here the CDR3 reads CATTSTGIYGYTF. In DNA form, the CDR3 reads TGTGCCACAACCTCAACAGGGATCTATGGCTACACCTTC.

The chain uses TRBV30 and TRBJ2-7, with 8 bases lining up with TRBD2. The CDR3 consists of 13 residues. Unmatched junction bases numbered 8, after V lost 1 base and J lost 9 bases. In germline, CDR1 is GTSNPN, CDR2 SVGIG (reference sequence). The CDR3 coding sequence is TGTGCCTGGAGTGGTGGGAACGCGGGGGGGCAGTACTTC. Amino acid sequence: CAWSGGNAGGQYF.

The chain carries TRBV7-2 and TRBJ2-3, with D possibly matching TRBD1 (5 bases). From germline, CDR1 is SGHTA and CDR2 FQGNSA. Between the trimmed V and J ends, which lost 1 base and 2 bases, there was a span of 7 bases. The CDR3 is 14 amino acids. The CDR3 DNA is TGTGCCAGCAGCTTAGTACAGGACACAGATACGCAGTATTTT. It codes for CASSLVQDTDTQYF. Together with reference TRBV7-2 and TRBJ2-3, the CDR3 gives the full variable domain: GAGVSQSPSNKVTEKGKDVELRCDPISGHTALYWYRQSLGQGLEFLIYFQGNSAPDKSGLPSDRFSAERTGGSVSTLTIQRTQQEDSAVYLCASSLVQDTDTQYFGPGTRLTVL.

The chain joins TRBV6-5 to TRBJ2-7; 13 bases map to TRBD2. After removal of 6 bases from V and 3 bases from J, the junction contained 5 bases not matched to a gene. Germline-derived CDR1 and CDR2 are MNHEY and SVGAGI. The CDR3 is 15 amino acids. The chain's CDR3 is CASSRGLAGFYEQYF. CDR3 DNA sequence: TGTGCCAGCAGCCGGGGACTAGCGGGGTTCTACGAGCAGTACTTC.

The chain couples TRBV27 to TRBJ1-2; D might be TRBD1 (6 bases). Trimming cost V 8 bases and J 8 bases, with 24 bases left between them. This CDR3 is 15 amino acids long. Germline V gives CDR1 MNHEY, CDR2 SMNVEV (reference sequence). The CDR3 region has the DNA TGTGCCAGCTTTCCCACGGGACAAGGATCAAAAGGCTACACCTTC. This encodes CASFPTGQGSKGYTF.

Written as DNA, the CDR3 is TGTGCCAGCACCCAGGGGAGGGAGTACCAAGAGACCCAGTACTTC. Its translation: CASTQGREYQETQYF. This chain links TRBV28 with TRBJ2-5, with D tentatively TRBD2 (7 bases). CDR1 is MDHEN, CDR2 SYDVKM, per germline. CDR3 length equals 15 residues. The V end was cut by 7 bases, the J end by 0 bases, with 15 bases between.

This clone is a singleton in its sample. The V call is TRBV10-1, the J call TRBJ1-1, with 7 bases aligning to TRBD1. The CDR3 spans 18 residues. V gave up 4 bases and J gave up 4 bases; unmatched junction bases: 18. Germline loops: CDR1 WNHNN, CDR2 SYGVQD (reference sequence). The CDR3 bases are TGCGCCAGCAGTGCGGGCGGAAGACAGGGATGGGTTGGCACTGAAGCTTTCTTT. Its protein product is CASSAGGRQGWVGTEAFF.

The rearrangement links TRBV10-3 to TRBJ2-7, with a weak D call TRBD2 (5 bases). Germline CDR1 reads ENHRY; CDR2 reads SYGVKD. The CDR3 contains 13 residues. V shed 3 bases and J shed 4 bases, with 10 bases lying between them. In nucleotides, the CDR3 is TGTGCCATCAGTGATCATAGGACTTACGAGCAGTACTTC. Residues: CAISDHRTYEQYF.

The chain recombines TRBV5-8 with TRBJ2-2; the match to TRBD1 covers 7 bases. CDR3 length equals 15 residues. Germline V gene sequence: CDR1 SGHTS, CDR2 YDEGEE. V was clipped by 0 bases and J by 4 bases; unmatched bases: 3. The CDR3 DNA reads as TGTGCCAGCAGCTTGGACGGACAGGCCACCGGGGAGCTGTTTTTT. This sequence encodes CASSLDGQATGELFF.

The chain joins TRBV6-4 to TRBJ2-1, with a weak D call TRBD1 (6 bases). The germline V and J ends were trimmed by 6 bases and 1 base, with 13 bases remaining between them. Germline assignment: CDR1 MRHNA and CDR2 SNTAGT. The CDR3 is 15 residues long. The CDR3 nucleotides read TGTGCCAGCAGCCCCGCAGGGGTTTCCTACAATGAGCAGTTCTTC. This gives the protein CASSPAGVSYNEQFF.

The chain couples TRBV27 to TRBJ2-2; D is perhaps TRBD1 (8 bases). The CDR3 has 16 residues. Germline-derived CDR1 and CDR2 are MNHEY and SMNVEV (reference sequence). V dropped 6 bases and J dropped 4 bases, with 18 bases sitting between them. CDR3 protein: CASRPQGGTLTGELFF. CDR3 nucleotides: TGTGCCAGCAGGCCACAGGGGGGGACGCTCACCGGGGAGCTGTTTTTT.

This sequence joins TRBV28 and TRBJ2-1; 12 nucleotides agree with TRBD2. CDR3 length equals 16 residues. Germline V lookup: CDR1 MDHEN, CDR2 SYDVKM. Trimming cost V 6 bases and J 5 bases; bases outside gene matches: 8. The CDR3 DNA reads TGTGCCAGCAGACTACTAGCGGGAGGTGGGGACAATGAGCAGTTCTTC. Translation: CASRLLAGGGDNEQFF.

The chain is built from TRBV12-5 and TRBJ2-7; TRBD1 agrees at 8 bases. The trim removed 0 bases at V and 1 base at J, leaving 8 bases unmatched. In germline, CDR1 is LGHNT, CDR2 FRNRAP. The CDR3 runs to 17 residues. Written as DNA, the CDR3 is TGTGCTAGTGGTTTGGTACTAGGGACAGGACCTTCCTACGAGCAGTACTTC. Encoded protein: CASGLVLGTGPSYEQYF. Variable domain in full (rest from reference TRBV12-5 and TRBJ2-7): DARVTQTPRHKVTEMGQEVTMRCQPILGHNTVFWYRQTMMQGLELLAYFRNRAPLDDSGMPKDRFSAEMPDATLATLKIQPSEPRDSAVYFCASGLVLGTGPSYEQYFGPGTRLTVT.

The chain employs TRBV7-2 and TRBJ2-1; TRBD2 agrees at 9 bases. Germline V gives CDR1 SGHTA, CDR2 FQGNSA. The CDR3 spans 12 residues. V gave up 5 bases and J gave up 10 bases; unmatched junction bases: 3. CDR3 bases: TGTGCCAGCAGCACCACTAGCGGGGAGCAGTTCTTC. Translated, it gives CASSTTSGEQFF. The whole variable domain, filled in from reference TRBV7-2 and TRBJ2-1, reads GAGVSQSPSNKVTEKGKDVELRCDPISGHTALYWYRQSLGQGLEFLIYFQGNSAPDKSGLPSDRFSAERTGGSVSTLTIQRTQQEDSAVYLCASSTTSGEQFFGPGTRLTVL.